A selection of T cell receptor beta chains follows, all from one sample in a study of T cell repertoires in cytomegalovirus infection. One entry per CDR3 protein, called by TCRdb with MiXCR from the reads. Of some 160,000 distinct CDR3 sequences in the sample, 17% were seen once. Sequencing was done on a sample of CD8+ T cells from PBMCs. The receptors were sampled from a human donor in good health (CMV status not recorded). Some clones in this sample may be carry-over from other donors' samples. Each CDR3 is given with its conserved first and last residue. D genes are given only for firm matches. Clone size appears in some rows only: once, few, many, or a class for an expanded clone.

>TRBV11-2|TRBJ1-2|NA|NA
TGTGCCAGCAGCTTAGGACAGAATGGCTACACCTTC
CASSLGQNGYTF
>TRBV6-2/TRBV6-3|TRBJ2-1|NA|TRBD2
TGTGCCAGCAGTTACTCAACTAGCGGAGAGCAGTTCTTC
CASSYSTSGEQFF
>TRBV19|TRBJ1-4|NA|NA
TGTGCCAGGAAATTACAGGGAAATGCAACTAATGAAAAACTGTTTTTT
CARKLQGNATNEKLFF
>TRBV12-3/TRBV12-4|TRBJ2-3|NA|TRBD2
TGTGCCAGCAGTCTAGCGGGAGAGGTAGATACGCAGTATTTT
CASSLAGEVDTQYF
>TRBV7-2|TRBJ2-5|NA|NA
TGTGCCAGCAGCTCCTCGGGATGGGAGACCCAGTACTTC
CASSSSGWETQYF
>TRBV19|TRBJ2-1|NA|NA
TGTGCCAGTAGTACGGGGTACTGGGGTCTCTACAATGAGCAGTTCTTC
CASSTGYWGLYNEQFF
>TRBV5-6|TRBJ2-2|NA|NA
TGTGCCAGCAGCTTGGCAGGGCTTTACACCGGGGAGCTGTTTTTT
CASSLAGLYTGELFF
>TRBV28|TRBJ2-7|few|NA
TGTGCCAGCAGTTTAGTTGTAGGAGACCCCGACTACGAGCAGTACTTC
CASSLVVGDPDYEQYF
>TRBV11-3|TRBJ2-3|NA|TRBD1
TGTGCCAGCAGCTCCGGGACAGTCCTTCCGCAGTATTTT
CASSSGTVLPQYF
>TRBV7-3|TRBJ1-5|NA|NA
TGTGCCAGCAGCTTAATGGGTACCGGGGGCCTCCACTATAGCAATCAGCCCCAGCATTTT
CASSLMGTGGLHYSNQPQHF
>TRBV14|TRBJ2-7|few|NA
TGTGCCAGCAGCCAAATAGGGATACGCGAGCAGTACTTC
CASSQIGIREQYF
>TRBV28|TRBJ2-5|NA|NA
TGTGCCAGCAGTTTATTGAGGGGGGCGCAAGAGACCCAGTACTTC
CASSLLRGAQETQYF
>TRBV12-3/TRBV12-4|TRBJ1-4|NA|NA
TGTGCCAGCAGTTTTAACAGGGCGTCTAATGAAAAACTGTTTTTT
CASSFNRASNEKLFF
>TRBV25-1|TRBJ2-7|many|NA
TGTGCCAGCAGTGAAGGGGTGAGGAACGAGCAGTACTTC
CASSEGVRNEQYF
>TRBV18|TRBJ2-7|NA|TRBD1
TGTGCCAGCTCACCTCCGGACAGGTACGAGCAGTACTTC
CASSPPDRYEQYF
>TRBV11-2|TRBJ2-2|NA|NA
TGTGCCAGCAGCCTACCGGGAGAGTCCGGGGAGCTGTTTTTT
CASSLPGESGELFF
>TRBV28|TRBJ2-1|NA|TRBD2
TGTGCCAGTTGGGGGGGTGAGCAGTTCTTC
CASWGGEQFF
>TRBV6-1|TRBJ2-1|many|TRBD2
TGTGCCAGCAGTTTAGCGGGGGGCTACAATGAGCAGTTCTTC
CASSLAGGYNEQFF
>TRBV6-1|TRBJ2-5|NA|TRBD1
TGTGCCAGCAGTGGACAGGGGATAAAGGAGACCCAGTACTTC
CASSGQGIKETQYF
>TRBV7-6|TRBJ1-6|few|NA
TGTGCCAGCAGCGGGGTCAAGGGGCCAGAGGGGGTCGGATCCTATAATTCACCCCTCCACTTT
CASSGVKGPEGVGSYNSPLHF
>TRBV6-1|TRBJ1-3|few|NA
TGTGCCAGCAGTCTGGGACTAAATTCGCCAAACACCATATATTTT
CASSLGLNSPNTIYF
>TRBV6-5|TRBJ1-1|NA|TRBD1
TGTGCCAGCAGCTTAACCCCGACAGGGGGATTAGCGAACACTGAAGCTTTCTTT
CASSLTPTGGLANTEAFF
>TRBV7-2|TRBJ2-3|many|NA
TGTGCCAGCAGCTATCCGGGACGGACTGATACGCAGTATTTT
CASSYPGRTDTQYF
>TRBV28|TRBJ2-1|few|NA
TGTGCCAGCAGTCCGACTAGTGATGAGCAGTTCTTC
CASSPTSDEQFF
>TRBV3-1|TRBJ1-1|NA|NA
TGTGCCAGCAGCCCCCGGGGTGACGGGAACACTGAAGCTTTCTTT
CASSPRGDGNTEAFF
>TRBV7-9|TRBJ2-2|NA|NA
TGTGCCAGCAGCTCGCGGAGAGACAACACCGGGGAGCTGTTTTTT
CASSSRRDNTGELFF
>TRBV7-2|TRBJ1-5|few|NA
TGTGCCAGCAGCTCCCCCAGGAACGGCCTTTATCAGCCCCAGCATTTT
CASSSPRNGLYQPQHF
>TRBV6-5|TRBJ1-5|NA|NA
TGTGCCAGCAAAGGTTTCCCAAGGGACACCTATAGCAATCAGCCCCAGCATTTT
CASKGFPRDTYSNQPQHF
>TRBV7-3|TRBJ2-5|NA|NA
TGTGCCAGCAGCTTAAACGGGCTAGAGACCCAGTACTTC
CASSLNGLETQYF
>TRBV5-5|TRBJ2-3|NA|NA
TGTGCCAGCAGCTCGCACCCAGGCGTGACCACAGATACGCAGTATTTT
CASSSHPGVTTDTQYF
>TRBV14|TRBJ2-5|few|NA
TGTGCCAGCAGTCCAGAGTTCGAAGAGACCCAGTACTTC
CASSPEFEETQYF
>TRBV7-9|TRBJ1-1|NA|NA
TGTGCCAGCAACCTTTTTCTGGGCACTGAAGCTTTCTTT
CASNLFLGTEAFF
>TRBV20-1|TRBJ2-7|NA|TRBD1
TGCAGTGCGGGACAGGGCTCCTACGAGCAGTACTTC
CSAGQGSYEQYF
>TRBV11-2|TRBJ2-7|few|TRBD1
TGTGCCAGCAGCTTAGATCCGGTACAGGGGGATGAGCAGTACTTC
CASSLDPVQGDEQYF
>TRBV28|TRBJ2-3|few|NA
TGTGCCAGCAGTTTATATAGGCCCGACACAGATACGCAGTATTTT
CASSLYRPDTDTQYF
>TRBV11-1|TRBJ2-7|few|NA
TGTGCCAGCAGCTTAAGCCTAGACCTCTACGAGCAGTACTTC
CASSLSLDLYEQYF
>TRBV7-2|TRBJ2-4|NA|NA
TGTGCCAGCAGGACGGGGGACATTCAGTACTTC
CASRTGDIQYF
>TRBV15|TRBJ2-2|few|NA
TGTGCCACCAGCAGAGCAGACACCGAGGAGCTGTTTTTT
CATSRADTEELFF
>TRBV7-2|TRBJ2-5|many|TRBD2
TGTGCCAGCACCACCAGGACTAGCGGGAGGTGGGAGACCCAGTACTTC
CASTTRTSGRWETQYF
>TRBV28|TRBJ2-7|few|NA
TGTGCCAGCAAGGCGAGAAACTACGAGCAGTACTTC
CASKARNYEQYF
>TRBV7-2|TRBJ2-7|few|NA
TGTGCCAGCAGCGCCTGGGCGGGGGCCGGTTACGAGCAGTACTTC
CASSAWAGAGYEQYF
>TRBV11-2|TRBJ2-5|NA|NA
TGTGCCAGCAGCTCCCGAGGAAGTCAAGAGACCCAGTACTTC
CASSSRGSQETQYF
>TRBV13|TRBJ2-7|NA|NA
TGTGCCAGCAGCTTAGGCCCGGAAGACATCTCCTACGAGCAGTACTTC
CASSLGPEDISYEQYF
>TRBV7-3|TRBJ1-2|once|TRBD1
TGTGCCAGCAGCTTTTCTGGACAGGGGGCGCTTGGCTACACCTTC
CASSFSGQGALGYTF
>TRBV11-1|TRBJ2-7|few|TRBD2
TGTGCCAGCAGCCACAGCGGGGTAACCTACGAGCAGTACTTC
CASSHSGVTYEQYF
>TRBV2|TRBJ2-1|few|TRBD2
TGTGCCAGCAGCGTCCAAGGGAGGGGCTTCTACAATGAGCAGTTCTTC
CASSVQGRGFYNEQFF
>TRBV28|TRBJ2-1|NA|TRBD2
TGTGCCAGCGTGACTAGCGGGGGAGGAGAGCAGTTCTTC
CASVTSGGGEQFF
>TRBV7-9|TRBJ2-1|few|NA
TGTGCCAGCAGCACCCCTTGGGAAGAGCAGTTCTTC
CASSTPWEEQFF